These 14 T cell receptor beta chains share one sample of origin, sequenced in a study of CD8+ T cells in alopecia areata. Following extraction, RNA underwent reverse transcription to cDNA, which served as the sequencing template. Clones were sequenced by immunoSEQ multiplex PCR, and TCRdb holds only the in-frame ones, with some missing. The sample holds 200,000 to 300,000 clones, and no clone turns up only once. On the basis of CD4, CD8alpha, NKG2D, NKG2ACE and other markers, pooled cutaneous lymph node cells were sorted. Sequenced input: CD4+ T cells sorted from a lymph node. The origin of the receptors is a C3H/HeJ mouse with alopecia areata. The strain's MHC type: H2-k.

This clone was recorded a few times. Genes and germline come from the mouse. The missing CDR3 end, 4 residues past where the read stops, is filled in from the germline J gene. The rearrangement uses TRBV13-3 and TRBJ2-3; possibly TRBD2 for D (7 bases). Germline assignment: CDR1 NNHDY and CDR2 SYVADS. The CDR3 covers 14 residues. Between the trimmed V and J ends, which lost 5 bases and 0 bases, there was a span of 10 bases. The CDR3 DNA, read in part, is TGTGCCAGCAGGAGGGGGGCTAGTGCAGAA. This codes for CASRRGASAE. The complete CDR3 reads CASRRGASAETLYF.

This clone has only a few counts. Mouse gene names and germline throughout. Read coverage stops 4 residues before the CDR3 terminus; the germline J gene supplies the remainder. V and J are TRBV1 and TRBJ2-2; D possibly corresponds to TRBD1 (6 bases). This CDR3 spans 13 amino acids. V was clipped by 6 bases and J by 1 base, with 6 bases between them. Germline lookup yields CDR1 NSQYPW and CDR2 LRSPGD (reference sequence). Incomplete CDR3 DNA: TGCACCTGCAGACAGGGAAACACCGGG. Its protein product is CTCRQGNTG. From start to end, the CDR3 is CTCRQGNTGQLYF.

In regard to this clone: Gene names and germline match the mouse. The CDR3 end falls 4 residues outside the read, so it is completed with the germline J gene. The J gene is TRBJ1-2, the V gene TRBV13-3; tentative D call: TRBD1 (5 bases). The CDR3 sequence is 12 residues long. CDR1 is NNHDY and CDR2 is SYVADS in the germline V gene. V lost 3 bases to trimming and J lost 3 bases, with 6 bases between them. CDR3 sequence: CASSGTYSDYTF. The DNA read from the CDR3 is TGTGCCAGCAGTGGGACATACTCC.

A few counts support this clone. Genes and germline come from the mouse. The read ends 4 residues early relative to the CDR3; the germline J gene fills the gap. This chain uses TRBV5 with TRBJ2-1; tentative D call: TRBD2 (5 bases). Per germline, CDR1 LGHNA and CDR2 YNLKQL (reference sequence). The V end was cut by 1 base, the J end by 0 bases, with 7 bases between. The CDR3 has 15 residues. Here the CDR3 reads CASSQADYNYAEQFF. CDR3 bases read: TGTGCCAGCAGCCAAGCGGACTATAACTATGCT.

Only a few counts were recorded for this clone. These gene names are mouse names. The read comes to an end 4 residues before the CDR3 does, leaving the germline J gene to fill in the end. The J gene is TRBJ2-3, the V gene TRBV5; D possibly corresponds to TRBD2 (5 bases). CDR3 size: 15 residues. V lost 1 base, J lost 3 bases, and 11 bases lay in between. Germline-derived CDR1 and CDR2 are LGHNA and YNLKQL (reference sequence). The CDR3 bases that were read are TGTGCCAGCAGCCAAGGTCTCCTGGGAGCAGAA. This translates into CASSQGLLGAE. The entire CDR3 sequence reads CASSQGLLGAETLYF.

Comments on this clone: The junction shows a germline mismatch at one end, possibly a read error. The gene names given are mouse names. The read is 3 residues too short to cover the CDR3 end, so that end is filled in from the germline J gene. The chain couples TRBV17 to TRBJ1-6; D unclear. TRBJ1-6 is given ORF status, its function remaining uncertain. The CDR3 is 11 amino acids. In germline, CDR1 is MNHDT, CDR2 YYDKIL. The CDR3 here is CASSHNSPLYF. CDR3 bases read: TGTGCTAGCTCCCATAATTCACCC.

About this clone: The listed genes are named as in mouse. The CDR3 goes on 4 residues after the read ends, and that part is filled in from the germline J gene. This sequence joins TRBV13-3 and TRBJ1-2; TRBD1 is a possible D gene (6 bases). This CDR3 comprises 11 residues. Germline CDR1 and CDR2: NNHDY and SYVADS. The germline V and J ends were trimmed by 9 bases and 4 bases, with 10 bases remaining between them. The DNA read from the CDR3 is TGTGCCACCCGGACAGCCTCC. Translating gives CATRTAS. The entire CDR3 protein reads CATRTASDYTF.

As to this clone: Germline and genes: mouse. The read stops 4 residues short of the end of the CDR3; the missing end is completed from the germline J gene. J is TRBJ2-1 and V is TRBV5, with 12 bases lining up with TRBD2. The CDR3 length is 14 residues. V trimming: 4 bases; J trimming: 6 bases; junction bases outside the gene matches: 1. The germline CDR1 and CDR2 sequences are LGHNA and YNLKQL (reference sequence). CDR3 DNA, as far as it was read: TGTGCCAGCAGCCGACTGGGGGGGCTTGCT. Its translation: CASSRLGGLA. In full, the CDR3 reads CASSRLGGLAEQFF.

This clone appeared a few times. Mouse gene names apply. The CDR3 end is not reached by the read, which stops 4 residues before it; the germline J gene fills it in. V is TRBV19 and J is TRBJ1-2; 10 bases are shared with TRBD1. The CDR3 has 14 residues. The germline V gene encodes CDR1 FNHDT and CDR2 SITEND (reference sequence). V dropped 2 bases and J dropped 4; count of bases not matched to a gene: 2. CDR3 amino acids: CASSMGTGASDYTF. CDR3 DNA, as far as it was read: TGTGCCAGCAGTATGGGGACAGGGGCCTCC.

On this clone: Gene names follow the mouse nomenclature. The CDR3 DNA, read in part, is TGTGCTAGCAGCGCGCGGGGGGCAGGAAAT. This gives the protein CASSARGAGN. The full CDR3 reads CASSARGAGNEQYF. The chain employs TRBV17 and TRBJ2-7; a possible D gene is TRBD2 (7 bases). The CDR3 end falls 4 residues outside the read, so it is completed with the germline J gene. Germline loops: CDR1 MNHDT, CDR2 YYDKIL. The CDR3 has 14 amino acids. Variable domain in full (rest from reference TRBV17 and TRBJ2-7): DTTVKQNPRYKLARVGKPVNLICSQTMNHDTMYWYQKKPNQAPKLLLFYYDKILNREADTFEKFQSSRPNNSFCSLYIGSAGLEYSAMYLCASSARGAGNEQYFGPGTRLTVL.

This clone appeared a few times. Gene names refer to mouse genes. CDR3 region: CASGVSSGSSYEQYF. The DNA read from the CDR3 is TGTGCCAGCGGTGTGTCCTCAGGGAGCTCCTAT. The chain couples TRBV13-2 to TRBJ2-7; TRBD1 is a possible D gene (5 bases). Read coverage stops 4 residues before the CDR3 terminus; the germline J gene supplies the remainder. Germline V gives CDR1 NNHNN, CDR2 SYGAGS (reference sequence). CDR3 size: 15 residues. Trimming took 3 bases from V and 0 from J, leaving 13 bases between them.

Note on this clone: These gene names are mouse names. The CDR3 is cut off 4 residues early in the read; its end comes from the germline J gene. The chain links TRBV13-1 to TRBJ2-4, with 9 bases that match TRBD2. Germline V CDR1 and CDR2: NSHNY, SYGAGN. V lost 0 bases, J lost 3 bases, and 5 bases stayed unmatched. This CDR3 is 16 amino acids long. The CDR3 loop is CASSDAVGGRQNTLYF. CDR3 DNA (partial): TGTGCCAGCAGTGATGCAGTGGGGGGGCGCCAAAAC.

In its sample, this clone was seen a few times. Any gene name here is a mouse gene name. The read ends 4 residues before the CDR3 terminus; that terminus is restored from the germline J gene. V gene TRBV19 combines with J gene TRBJ2-1, with a weak D call TRBD1 (7 bases). CDR3 size: 14 residues. Germline loops: CDR1 FNHDT, CDR2 SITEND (reference sequence). The chain's CDR3 is CASSIKGAWAEQFF. CDR3 bases read: TGTGCCAGCAGTATAAAGGGGGCGTGGGCT.

This clone was observed a handful of times. Mouse gene names apply. The CDR3 goes on 4 residues after the read ends, and that part is filled in from the germline J gene. The gene calls are TRBV13-1 and TRBJ2-4; TRBD2 matches at 10 bases. Germline V gene lookup returns CDR1 NSHNY and CDR2 SYGAGN. This CDR3 has 15 amino acids. CDR3 protein: CASSDALGGENTLYF. CDR3 DNA, as far as it was read: TGTGCCAGCAGTGATGCACTGGGGGGGGAAAAC.